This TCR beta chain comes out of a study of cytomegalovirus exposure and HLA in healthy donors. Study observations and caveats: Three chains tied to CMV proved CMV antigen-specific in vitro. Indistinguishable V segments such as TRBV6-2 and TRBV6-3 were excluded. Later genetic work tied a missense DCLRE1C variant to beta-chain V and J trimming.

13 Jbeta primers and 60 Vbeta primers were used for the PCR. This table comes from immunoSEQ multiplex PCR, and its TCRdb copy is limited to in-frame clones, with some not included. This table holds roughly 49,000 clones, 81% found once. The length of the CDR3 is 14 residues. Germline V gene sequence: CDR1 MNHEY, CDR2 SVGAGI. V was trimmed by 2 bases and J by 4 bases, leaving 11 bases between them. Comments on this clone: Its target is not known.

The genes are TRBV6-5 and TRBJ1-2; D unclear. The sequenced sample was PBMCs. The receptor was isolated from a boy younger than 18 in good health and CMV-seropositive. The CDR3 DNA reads TGTGCCAGCAGTTACGGGCCCTCCATCTATGGCTACACCTTC. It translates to CASSYGPSIYGYTF.